This T cell receptor (beta chain) was retrieved from a study of technical replicates of blood from a handful of donors. The germline V gene encodes CDR1 MNHEY and CDR2 SMNVEV (reference sequence). The V and J ends lost 1 base and 2 bases, in that order; junction bases with no gene match: 13. CDR3 size: 18 residues. The table came from immunoSEQ multiplex PCR; TCRdb's copy has only in-frame clones and leaves some out. Of approximately 85,000 clones listed, 94% are singletons. The V call is TRBV27, the J call TRBJ2-7; 8 bases are a match to TRBD2. Input material: T cells isolated from PBMCs. The sequence came from a human donor in good health. CDR3 sequence: CASSLYSGVSGSPYEQYF. As DNA, the CDR3 is TGTGCCAGCAGTTTATATAGCGGGGTGTCGGGAAGTCCCTACGAGCAGTACTTC.